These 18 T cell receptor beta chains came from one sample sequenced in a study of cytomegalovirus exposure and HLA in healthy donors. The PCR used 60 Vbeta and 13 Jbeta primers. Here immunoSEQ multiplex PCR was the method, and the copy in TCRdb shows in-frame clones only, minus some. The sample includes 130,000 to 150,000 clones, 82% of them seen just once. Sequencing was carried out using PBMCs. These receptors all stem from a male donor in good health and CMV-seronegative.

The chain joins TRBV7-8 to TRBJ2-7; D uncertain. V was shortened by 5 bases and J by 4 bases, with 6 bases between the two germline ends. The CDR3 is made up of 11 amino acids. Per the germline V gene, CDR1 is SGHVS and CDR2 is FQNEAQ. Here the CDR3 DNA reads TGTGCCAGCAGCCTACAGTACGAGCAGTACTTC. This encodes CASSLQYEQYF.

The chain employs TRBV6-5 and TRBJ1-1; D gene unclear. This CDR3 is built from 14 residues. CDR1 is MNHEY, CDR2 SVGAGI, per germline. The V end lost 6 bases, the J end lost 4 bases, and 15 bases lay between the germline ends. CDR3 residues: CASSQLGVPTEAFF. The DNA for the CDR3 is TGTGCCAGCAGCCAGCTCGGAGTGCCCACTGAAGCTTTCTTT.

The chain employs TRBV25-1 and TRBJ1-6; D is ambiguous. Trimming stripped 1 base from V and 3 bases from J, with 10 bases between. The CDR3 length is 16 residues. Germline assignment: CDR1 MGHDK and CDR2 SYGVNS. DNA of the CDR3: TGTGCCAGCAGTGAATTGGCCTGCGGCTATAATTCACCCCTCCACTTT. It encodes CASSELACGYNSPLHF.

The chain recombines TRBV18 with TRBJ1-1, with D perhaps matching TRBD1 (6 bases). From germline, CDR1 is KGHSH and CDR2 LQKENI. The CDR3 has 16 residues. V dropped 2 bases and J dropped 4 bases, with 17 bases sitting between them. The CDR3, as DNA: TGTGCCAGCTCACCATGGTCGGGGGGCGAAGGCACTGAAGCTTTCTTT. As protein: CASSPWSGGEGTEAFF.

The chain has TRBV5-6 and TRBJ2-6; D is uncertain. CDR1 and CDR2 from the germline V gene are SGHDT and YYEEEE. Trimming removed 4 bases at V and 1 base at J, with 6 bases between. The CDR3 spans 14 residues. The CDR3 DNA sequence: TGTGCCAGCAGCCTCAGATCTGGGGCCAACGTCCTGACTTTC. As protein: CASSLRSGANVLTF.

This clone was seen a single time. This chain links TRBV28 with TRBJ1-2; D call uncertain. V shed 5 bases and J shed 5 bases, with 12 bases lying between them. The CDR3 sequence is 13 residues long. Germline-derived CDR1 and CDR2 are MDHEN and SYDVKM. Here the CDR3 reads CASSPPGRYGYTF. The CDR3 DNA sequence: TGTGCCAGCAGTCCCCCCGGGAGGTATGGCTACACCTTC.

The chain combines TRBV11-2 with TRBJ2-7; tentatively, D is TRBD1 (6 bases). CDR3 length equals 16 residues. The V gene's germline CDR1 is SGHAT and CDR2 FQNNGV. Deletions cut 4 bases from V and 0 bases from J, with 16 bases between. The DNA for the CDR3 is TGTGCCAGCAGCTCTCAGGCAGGGGCTAGCTCCTACGAGCAGTACTTC. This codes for CASSSQAGASSYEQYF.

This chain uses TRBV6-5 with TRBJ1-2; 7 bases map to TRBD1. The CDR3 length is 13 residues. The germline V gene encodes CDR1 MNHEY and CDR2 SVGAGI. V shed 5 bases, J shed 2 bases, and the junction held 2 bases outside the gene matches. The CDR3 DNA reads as TGTGCCAGCAGTCTGACAGGGAACTATGGCTACACCTTC. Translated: CASSLTGNYGYTF.

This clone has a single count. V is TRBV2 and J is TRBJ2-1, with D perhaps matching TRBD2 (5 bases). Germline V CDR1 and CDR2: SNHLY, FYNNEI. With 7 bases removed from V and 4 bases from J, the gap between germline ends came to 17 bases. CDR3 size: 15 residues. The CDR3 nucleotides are TGTGCCAGCAAGCGGCTTCTCCGAAAGTACAATGAGCAGTTCTTC. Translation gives CASKRLLRKYNEQFF.

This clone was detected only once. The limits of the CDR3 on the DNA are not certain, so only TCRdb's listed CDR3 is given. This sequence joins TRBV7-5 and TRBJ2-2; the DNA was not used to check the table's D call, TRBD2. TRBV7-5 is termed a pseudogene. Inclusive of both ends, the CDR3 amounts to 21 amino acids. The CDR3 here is CARSLVGRGSGDTRDTGELFF.

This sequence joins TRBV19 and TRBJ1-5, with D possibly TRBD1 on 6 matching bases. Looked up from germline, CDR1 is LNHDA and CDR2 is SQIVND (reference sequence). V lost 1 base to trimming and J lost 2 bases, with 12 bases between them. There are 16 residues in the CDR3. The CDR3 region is CASSIVAGARNQPQHF. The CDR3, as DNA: TGTGCCAGTAGTATAGTGGCAGGGGCGCGCAATCAGCCCCAGCATTTT.

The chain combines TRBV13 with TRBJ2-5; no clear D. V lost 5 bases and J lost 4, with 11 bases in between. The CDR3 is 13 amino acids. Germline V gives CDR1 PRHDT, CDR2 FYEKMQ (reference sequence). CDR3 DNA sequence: TGTGCCAGCAGCCTGGCAGGTACAGAGACCCAGTACTTC. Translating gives CASSLAGTETQYF. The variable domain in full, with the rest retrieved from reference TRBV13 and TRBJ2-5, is AAGVIQSPRHLIKEKRETATLKCYPIPRHDTVYWYQQGPGQDPQFLISFYEKMQSDKGSIPDRFSAQQFSDYHSELNMSSLELGDSALYFCASSLAGTETQYFGPGTRLLVL.

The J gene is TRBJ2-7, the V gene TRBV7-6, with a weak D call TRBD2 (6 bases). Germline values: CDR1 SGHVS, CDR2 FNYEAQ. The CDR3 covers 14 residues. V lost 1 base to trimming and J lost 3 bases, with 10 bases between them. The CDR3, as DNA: TGTGCCAGCAGCTTAGGGTGGGGAGGCTACGAGCAGTACTTC. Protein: CASSLGWGGYEQYF.

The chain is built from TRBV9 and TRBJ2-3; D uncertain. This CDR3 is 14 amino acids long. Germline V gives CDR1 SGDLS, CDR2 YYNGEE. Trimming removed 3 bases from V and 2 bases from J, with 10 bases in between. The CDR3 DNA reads TGTGCCAGCAGCGGAGACACATCCACAGATACGCAGTATTTT. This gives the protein CASSGDTSTDTQYF.

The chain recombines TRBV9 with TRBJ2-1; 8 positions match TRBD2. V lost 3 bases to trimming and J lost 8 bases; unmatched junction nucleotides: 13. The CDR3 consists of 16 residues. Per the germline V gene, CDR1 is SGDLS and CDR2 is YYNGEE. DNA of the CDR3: TGTGCCAGCAGCGCCCCGCGGGGGGCCCTAGAGGATGAGCAGTTCTTC. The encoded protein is CASSAPRGALEDEQFF.

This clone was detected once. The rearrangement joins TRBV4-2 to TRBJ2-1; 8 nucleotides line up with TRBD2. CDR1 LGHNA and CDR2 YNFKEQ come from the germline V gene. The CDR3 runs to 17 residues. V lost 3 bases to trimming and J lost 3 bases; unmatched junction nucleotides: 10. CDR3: CASSHSTGGADYNEQFF. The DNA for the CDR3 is TGTGCCAGCAGCCATTCCACGGGGGGGGCGGACTACAATGAGCAGTTCTTC.

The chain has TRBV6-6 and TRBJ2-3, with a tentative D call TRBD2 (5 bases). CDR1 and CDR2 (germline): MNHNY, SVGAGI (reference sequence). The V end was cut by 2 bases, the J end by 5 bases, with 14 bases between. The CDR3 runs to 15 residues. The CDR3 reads CASSYIRDPQDTQYF. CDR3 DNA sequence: TGTGCCAGCAGTTACATCCGGGATCCGCAAGATACGCAGTATTTT.

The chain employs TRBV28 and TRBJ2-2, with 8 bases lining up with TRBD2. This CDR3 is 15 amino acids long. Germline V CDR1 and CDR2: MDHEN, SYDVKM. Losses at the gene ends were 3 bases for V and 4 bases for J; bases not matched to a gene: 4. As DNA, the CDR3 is TGTGCCAGCAGTTTTTCGGGGGGGGTCACCGGGGAGCTGTTTTTT. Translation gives CASSFSGGVTGELFF.